A selection of T cell receptor beta chains follows, all from one sample in a study of T cells in localized non-small cell lung cancer. TCRdb keeps only in-frame clones here, not all; method: immunoSEQ multiplex PCR. The repertoire holds tens of thousands of clones, with 88% as singletons. This specimen consisted of peripheral blood mononuclear cells, obtained before any cancer treatment. These receptor sequences come from a woman between 35 and 75 years old with stage III lung adenocarcinoma. CDR3s include the opening cysteine and the closing phenylalanine or tryptophan. D genes are given only for firm matches. Clone size, where shown, is once, few, many, or a class for clones that have expanded.

TGTGCCAGCACTAACCCGACAGTCTCCTACGAGCAGTACTTC,CASTNPTVSYEQYF,TRBV2,TRBJ2-7,NA,NA
TGTGCCAGCAGCTTGGAGAGTGTTGGGGGGCTGTTTTTT,CASSLESVGGLFF,TRBV5-6,TRBJ2-2,NA,once
TGCGCCAGCAGCTTGGGGGTTCGGCAAGAGACCCAGTACTTC,CASSLGVRQETQYF,TRBV5-1,TRBJ2-5,NA,NA
TGCGCCAGCAGCCCGTCGACTAGCGGGGGCCCCATGAGGTCCTACAATGAGCAGTTCTTC,CASSPSTSGGPMRSYNEQFF,TRBV5-1,TRBJ2-1,TRBD2,NA
TGTGCCAGCAGTTCCGGGAATGGCTACACCTTC,CASSSGNGYTF,TRBV6-5,TRBJ1-2,NA,NA
TGTGCCAGCAGTGGTGGGGACACCGGGGAGCTGTTTTTT,CASSGGDTGELFF,TRBV6-1,TRBJ2-2,NA,NA
TGTGCCTGGAGTTCTCCCTCCGGGACAGGGGGCGGGGGCTATAATTCACCCCTCCACTTT,CAWSSPSGTGGGGYNSPLHF,TRBV30,TRBJ1-6,TRBD1,NA
TGTGCCAGTAGTATTAAGCAGGGGCCCGCTAACTATGGCTACACCTTC,CASSIKQGPANYGYTF,TRBV19,TRBJ1-2,NA,NA
TGTGCCAGCAGCCAGGGACGGGGAGCCTACGAGCAGTACTTC,CASSQGRGAYEQYF,TRBV6-5,TRBJ2-7,NA,NA
TGTGCCAGCAGCGCCAGGGCAGGGGCGTACGAGCAGTACTTC,CASSARAGAYEQYF,TRBV9,TRBJ2-7,NA,NA
TGTGCCAGCAGTGAAAAGAGTGGGACAGCGGGGACACCCCTCCACTTT,CASSEKSGTAGTPLHF,TRBV6-1,TRBJ1-6,TRBD1,NA
TGCAGCGTTGAGGACAGGGAGGGTCAGCCCCAGCATTTT,CSVEDREGQPQHF,TRBV29-1,TRBJ1-5,TRBD1,NA
TGTGCCAGCAGCAAATCTAGTCCCGGGGGCGGGAGAAGGTACAATGAGCAGTTCTTC,CASSKSSPGGGRRYNEQFF,TRBV21-1,TRBJ2-1,NA,NA
TGTGCCAGTAAAAGTCCGAATAGCTCACCCCTCCACTTT,CASKSPNSSPLHF,TRBV19,TRBJ1-6,NA,NA
TGTGCCAGCAGTTACAGCAGGGGGCGGTACGAGCAGTACTTC,CASSYSRGRYEQYF,TRBV6-5,TRBJ2-7,TRBD1,NA
TGTGCCAGCAGCTCCGGTAACCGGGACAGTGCCTACGAGCAGTACTTC,CASSSGNRDSAYEQYF,TRBV13,TRBJ2-7,TRBD1,few
TGCGCCAGCAGCTTGAGTCCCGAGTCTACTGAAGCTTTCTTT,CASSLSPESTEAFF,TRBV5-1,TRBJ1-1,NA,few
TGTGCCAGCACAGGATTGGAGCCCCAGCATTTT,CASTGLEPQHF,TRBV21-1,TRBJ1-5,NA,NA
TGTGCCAGCAGCACGGGACAGGGTTACTCTGGAAACACCATATATTTT,CASSTGQGYSGNTIYF,TRBV2,TRBJ1-3,TRBD1,few
TGTGCCATCAGGGCTAGCGGGAGTTCAGAGACCCAGTACTTC,CAIRASGSSETQYF,TRBV10-3,TRBJ2-5,TRBD2,NA
TGTGCCAGCAGCTACCTAGCGGGAGGGGGGGAGACCCAGTACTTC,CASSYLAGGGETQYF,TRBV7-2,TRBJ2-5,TRBD2,NA
TGTGCCAGCAGTGAAGATGGGGGCAATCAGCCCCAGCATTTT,CASSEDGGNQPQHF,TRBV25-1,TRBJ1-5,NA,NA
TGTGCCAGCAGCTTGTCTTTCGGGACAGATGGCTACACCTTC,CASSLSFGTDGYTF,TRBV5-4,TRBJ1-2,TRBD1,NA
TGTGCCAGCAGTGATTTTAGAGATTCCTACGAGCAGTACTTC,CASSDFRDSYEQYF,TRBV6-1,TRBJ2-7,NA,NA
TGTGCCAGCTCCCCCGGGGCGGGGGAGACCCAGTACTTC,CASSPGAGETQYF,TRBV18,TRBJ2-5,NA,NA
TGTGCCTGGAGTGTTGGTCGGACAGGGGCGAGGTCCTCTGGGGCCAACGTCCTGACTTTC,CAWSVGRTGARSSGANVLTF,TRBV30,TRBJ2-6,TRBD1,NA
TGTGCCAGCTATCGGGGATCCGACTATGGCTACACCTTC,CASYRGSDYGYTF,TRBV6-5,TRBJ1-2,NA,NA
TGTGCCAGCAGATCCGGGACAGCGAACACCGGGGAGCTGTTTTTT,CASRSGTANTGELFF,TRBV6-6,TRBJ2-2,TRBD1,once
TGTGCCAGCAGCGATTCTGGTGGGCGGACTGAAGCTTTCTTT,CASSDSGGRTEAFF,TRBV7-9,TRBJ1-1,NA,NA
TGTGCCAGCAGCCCCCAGGGGTACGAGCAGTACTTC,CASSPQGYEQYF,TRBV11-2,TRBJ2-7,NA,NA
TGTGCCAGCAGCGTAGATCAGGGGCATGGGGAAGCTTTCTTT,CASSVDQGHGEAFF,TRBV9,TRBJ1-1,NA,NA
TGTGCCAGCACCGACCTAGTGGAGGGGGCCCGGCAGTTCTTC,CASTDLVEGARQFF,TRBV6-5,TRBJ2-1,NA,NA
TGTGCCAGCAGCTTGGGCGGGGGCTACTACAATGAGCAGTTCTTC,CASSLGGGYYNEQFF,TRBV7-6,TRBJ2-1,NA,NA
TGTGCCAGCAGCTTAGCTAAGATCGTCGGGTACAATGAGCAGTTCTTC,CASSLAKIVGYNEQFF,TRBV5-4,TRBJ2-1,NA,NA
TGTGCCAGCAGCAAAATGCCGGAACGGGGTCGCACTGAAGCTTTCTTT,CASSKMPERGRTEAFF,TRBV27,TRBJ1-1,NA,NA
TGCGCCAGCAGCCAAGATGAAGGGCCCTACGAGCAGTACTTC,CASSQDEGPYEQYF,TRBV4-1,TRBJ2-7,NA,once
TGTGCCAGCACCCTTAGTGTAAGGAGCTCTGGAAACACCATATATTTT,CASTLSVRSSGNTIYF,TRBV7-2,TRBJ1-3,NA,NA
TGTGCCAGCAGTTACTCGGCTGATCAGCCCCAGCATTTT,CASSYSADQPQHF,TRBV6-5,TRBJ1-5,NA,once
TGTGCCAGCAGCCCACGGGGGCGCGAGCAGTACTTC,CASSPRGREQYF,TRBV7-8,TRBJ2-7,NA,once
TGTGCCAGCAGTCGGGACAGGAGAACCTACGAGCAGTACTTC,CASSRDRRTYEQYF,TRBV6-5,TRBJ2-7,TRBD1,NA
TGTGCCAGCAGTTACTCCAGGGGGCATAACTATGGCTACACCTTC,CASSYSRGHNYGYTF,TRBV6-5,TRBJ1-2,TRBD1,NA
TGTGCCAGCAGGACAGGGAGCAATCAGCCCCAGCATTTT,CASRTGSNQPQHF,TRBV6-6,TRBJ1-5,TRBD1,once
TGCGCCAGCAGCCAAGATCTGGGGCAGGGGACAGATACGCAGTATTTT,CASSQDLGQGTDTQYF,TRBV4-3,TRBJ2-3,NA,medium-sized
TGTGCCAGCTCACCAACGTTCGGAGAGACCCAGTACTTC,CASSPTFGETQYF,TRBV18,TRBJ2-5,NA,NA
TGTGCCAGCAGCGTAGAGGCAGGGAGCTCCTACGAGCAGTACTTC,CASSVEAGSSYEQYF,TRBV9,TRBJ2-7,NA,large
TGTGCCAGCAGCAAAGCAACTGCGTGCAGATCTAAAAACATTCAGTACTTC,CASSKATACRSKNIQYF,TRBV21-1,TRBJ2-4,NA,NA
TGCGCCAGCAACCGGGGAAATGAGCAGTTCTTC,CASNRGNEQFF,TRBV5-1,TRBJ2-1,NA,once
TGTGCCATCAAGGACCCTTTTAGAAACACCATATATTTT,CAIKDPFRNTIYF,TRBV14,TRBJ1-3,NA,once
TGTGCCAGCAGTGGGACATTCAATGAGCAGTTCTTC,CASSGTFNEQFF,TRBV28,TRBJ2-1,NA,few
TGTGCCAGCAGCTTAAAAGGTTACGGCGGAGGGTACACTGAAGCTTTCTTT,CASSLKGYGGGYTEAFF,TRBV7-8,TRBJ1-1,NA,once
TGTGCCAGTAGTTCGGGACGGGGAGTGGCATACAATGAGCAGTTCTTC,CASSSGRGVAYNEQFF,TRBV19,TRBJ2-1,NA,NA
TGCAGCGCCAGTAGCGGGGGGCCCACCGGGGAGCTGTTTTTT,CSASSGGPTGELFF,TRBV29-1,TRBJ2-2,TRBD2,NA
TGTGCCAGCTCACCACCGGAGGAACGGAACTATGGCTACACCTTC,CASSPPEERNYGYTF,TRBV18,TRBJ1-2,NA,NA
TGCGCCAGCAGCTTGGGAGCGGGATACAATGAGCAGTTCTTC,CASSLGAGYNEQFF,TRBV5-1,TRBJ2-1,TRBD2,NA